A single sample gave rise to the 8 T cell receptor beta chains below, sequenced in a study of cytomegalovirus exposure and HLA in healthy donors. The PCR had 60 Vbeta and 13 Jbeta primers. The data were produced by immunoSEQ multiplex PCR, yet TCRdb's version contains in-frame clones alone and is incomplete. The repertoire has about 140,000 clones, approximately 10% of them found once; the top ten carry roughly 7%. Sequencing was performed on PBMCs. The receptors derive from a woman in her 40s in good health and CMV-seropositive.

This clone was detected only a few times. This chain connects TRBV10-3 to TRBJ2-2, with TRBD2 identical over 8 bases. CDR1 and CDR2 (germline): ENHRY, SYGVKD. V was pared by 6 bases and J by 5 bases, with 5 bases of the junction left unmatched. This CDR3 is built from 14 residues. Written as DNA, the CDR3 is TGTGCCATCAGGCCCGGGACTAGGACCGGGGAGCTGTTTTTT. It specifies CAIRPGTRTGELFF.

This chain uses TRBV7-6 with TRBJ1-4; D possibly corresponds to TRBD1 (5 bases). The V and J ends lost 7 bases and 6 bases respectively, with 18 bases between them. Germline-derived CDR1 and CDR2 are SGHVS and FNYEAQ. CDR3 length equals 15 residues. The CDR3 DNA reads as TGTGCCAGCACCCCAGGTGGGCAGGGTGATGAAAAACTGTTTTTT. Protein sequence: CASTPGGQGDEKLFF. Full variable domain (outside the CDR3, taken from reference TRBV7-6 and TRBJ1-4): GAGVSQSPRYKVTKRGQDVALRCDPISGHVSLYWYRQALGQGPEFLTYFNYEAQQDKSGLPNDRFSAERPEGSISTLTIQRTEQRDSAMYRCASTPGGQGDEKLFFGSGTQLSVL.

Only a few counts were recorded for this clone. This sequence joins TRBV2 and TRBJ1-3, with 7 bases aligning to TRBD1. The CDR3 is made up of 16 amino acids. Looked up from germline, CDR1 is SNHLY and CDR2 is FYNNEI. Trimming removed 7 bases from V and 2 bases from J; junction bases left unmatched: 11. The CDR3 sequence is CASTQGDPAAGNTIYF. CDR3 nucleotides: TGTGCCAGCACCCAGGGGGACCCCGCGGCTGGAAACACCATATATTTT.

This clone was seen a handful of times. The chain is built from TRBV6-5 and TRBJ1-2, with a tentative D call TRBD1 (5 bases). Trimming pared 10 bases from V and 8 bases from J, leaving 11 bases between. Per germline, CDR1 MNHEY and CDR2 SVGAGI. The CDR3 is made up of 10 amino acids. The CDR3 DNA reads TGTGCCACAAAGGAGGGGGGCTACACCTTC. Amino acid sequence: CATKEGGYTF.

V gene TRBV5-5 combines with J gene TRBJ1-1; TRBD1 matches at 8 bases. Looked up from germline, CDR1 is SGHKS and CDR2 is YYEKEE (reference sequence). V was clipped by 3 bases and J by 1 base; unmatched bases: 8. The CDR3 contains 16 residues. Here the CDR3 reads CASSSRGLGENTEAFF. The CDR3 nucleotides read TGTGCCAGCAGCTCCAGGGGGCTTGGTGAGAACACTGAAGCTTTCTTT.

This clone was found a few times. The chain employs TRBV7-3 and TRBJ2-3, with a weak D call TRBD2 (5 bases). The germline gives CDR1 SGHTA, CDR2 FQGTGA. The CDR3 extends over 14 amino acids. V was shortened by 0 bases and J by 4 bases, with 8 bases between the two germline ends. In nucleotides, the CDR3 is TGTGCCAGCAGCTTAACCCTACTAGCAGATACGCAGTATTTT. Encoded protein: CASSLTLLADTQYF.

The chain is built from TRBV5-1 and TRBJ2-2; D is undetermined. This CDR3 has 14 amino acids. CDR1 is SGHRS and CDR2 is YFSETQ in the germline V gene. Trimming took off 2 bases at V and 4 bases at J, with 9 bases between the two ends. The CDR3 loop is CASSLDGPTGELFF. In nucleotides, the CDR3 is TGCGCCAGCAGCTTAGATGGCCCCACCGGGGAGCTGTTTTTT.

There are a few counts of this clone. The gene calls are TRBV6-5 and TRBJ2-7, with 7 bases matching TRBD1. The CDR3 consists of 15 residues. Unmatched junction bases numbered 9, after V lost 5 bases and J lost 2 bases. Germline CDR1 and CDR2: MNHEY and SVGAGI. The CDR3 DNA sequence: TGTGCCAGCAGTCCCCACTCTCAGGGGGCCTACGAGCAGTACTTC. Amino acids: CASSPHSQGAYEQYF.